The 5 T cell receptor beta chains below all came from one sample that was sequenced in a study of blood T cell repertoires in COVID-19. Clones were sequenced by immunoSEQ multiplex PCR, and TCRdb holds only the in-frame ones, with some missing. The sample lists fewer than 85,000 clones, approximately 82% occurring once. The sequenced sample was peripheral blood. These receptors all come from a woman aged 55 to 70 with acute or convalescent COVID-19.

The chain employs TRBV7-9 and TRBJ1-1, with 12 bases lining up with TRBD1. V shed 5 bases, J shed 8 bases, and the junction held 3 bases outside the gene matches. This CDR3 has 13 amino acids. The germline V gene encodes CDR1 SEHNR and CDR2 FQNEAQ (reference sequence). The CDR3 region has the DNA TGTGCCAGCAGCGGGACAGGGGGCTTGGAAGCTTTCTTT. Its protein product is CASSGTGGLEAFF.

The chain employs TRBV4-2 and TRBJ2-3; TRBD2 might be the D (6 bases). Germline loops: CDR1 LGHNA, CDR2 YNFKEQ. This CDR3 is 16 amino acids long. Trimming left V 4 bases short and J 6 bases short, with 20 bases between. The CDR3 bases are TGTGCCAGCAGCCCCTCGGAGGGATCCGCCGCGGATACGCAGTATTTT. The encoded protein is CASSPSEGSAADTQYF.

The chain is built from TRBV6-5 and TRBJ1-3, with unresolved D. Trimming pared 10 bases from V and 2 bases from J, leaving 12 bases between. Germline V lookup: CDR1 MNHEY, CDR2 SVGAGI. The CDR3 is 13 amino acids. CDR3 protein: CATAVEAGNTIYF. CDR3 sequence (DNA): TGTGCCACCGCGGTCGAGGCTGGAAACACCATATATTTT.

The chain links TRBV7-2 to TRBJ2-7; 7 positions agree with TRBD1. Germline V CDR1 and CDR2: SGHTA, FQGNSA. The ends lost 6 bases at V and 6 bases at J; junction bases unmatched: 11. The CDR3 length is 14 residues. The CDR3 DNA sequence: TGTGCCAGCAGACCCGGGACAGCTTCTGGCGAGCAGTACTTC. Its protein product is CASRPGTASGEQYF.

The chain recombines TRBV6-1 with TRBJ1-1, with TRBD1 matching over 12 bases. The CDR3 contains 18 residues. The germline V gene encodes CDR1 MNHNS and CDR2 SASEGT. The trim removed 3 bases at V and 2 bases at J, leaving 10 bases unmatched. The CDR3 loop is CASSEGEGTGGFNTEAFF. CDR3 sequence (DNA): TGTGCCAGCAGTGAGGGGGAGGGGACAGGGGGCTTCAACACTGAAGCTTTCTTT.